The 15 T cell receptor beta chains below all came from one sample that was sequenced in a study of cytomegalovirus exposure and HLA in healthy donors. Researchers ran the PCR with 60 Vbeta and 13 Jbeta primers. The protocol was immunoSEQ multiplex PCR, while the TCRdb copy is restricted to in-frame clones and leaves out a portion. The table records tens of thousands of clones, about 80% of them present only once. Sequenced input: PBMCs. These receptors originate from a young woman in good health and CMV-seropositive.

This clone occurred once. This sequence joins TRBV18 and TRBJ1-1, with 12 bases aligning to TRBD1. The CDR3 runs to 15 residues. V was clipped by 8 bases and J by 7 bases; unmatched bases: 11. The germline CDR1 and CDR2 sequences are KGHSH and LQKENI. CDR3 residues: CASTAGTGGGNEAFF. The CDR3 DNA is TGTGCCAGCACCGCCGGGACAGGGGGCGGGAATGAAGCTTTCTTT.

The chain joins TRBV21-1 to TRBJ2-1; TRBD2 is taken as the D call from the table, unchecked against the DNA. TRBV21-1 is termed a pseudogene. The CDR3 runs 17 residues. In DNA, the CDR3 is TGTGCCAGCAGCAAAGGGGGACTAGCGGGAACCTACAATGAGCAGTTCTTC. Its protein product is CASSKGGLAGTYNEQFF.

This clone was counted once. J is TRBJ2-5 and V is TRBV6-1; TRBD2 might be the D (5 bases). V was pared by 6 bases and J by 1 base, with 12 bases between. Germline CDR1 and CDR2: MNHNS and SASEGT. CDR3 length equals 14 residues. The CDR3 is CASSGGSSQETQYF. The CDR3 DNA reads as TGTGCCAGCAGCGGCGGGTCAAGCCAAGAGACCCAGTACTTC.

V gene TRBV19 combines with J gene TRBJ2-5; no firm D call. Deletions cut 5 bases from V and 5 bases from J, with 18 bases between. Per the germline V gene, CDR1 is LNHDA and CDR2 is SQIVND (reference sequence). The CDR3 is made up of 15 amino acids. This CDR3 is CASSPRFRVRETQYF. CDR3 nucleotides: TGTGCCAGTAGTCCACGATTTCGGGTACGGGAGACCCAGTACTTC.

V usage is TRBV5-4 and J usage is TRBJ2-1, with 7 bases matching TRBD1. The CDR3 has 11 residues. CDR1 is SGHNT, CDR2 YYREEE, per germline (reference sequence). The V and J ends lost 5 bases and 7 bases, in that order; junction bases with no gene match: 0. Written as DNA, the CDR3 is TGTGCCAGCAGGACAGGGAATGAGCAGTTCTTC. It specifies CASRTGNEQFF.

The chain joins TRBV30 to TRBJ1-5, with a possible D match to TRBD1 (6 bases). The CDR3 extends over 13 amino acids. Germline assignment: CDR1 GTSNPN and CDR2 SVGIG (reference sequence). The ends were cut back, 1 base at V and 11 bases at J, with 15 bases in the middle. The CDR3 reads CAWSAQPKGAQHF. The CDR3 bases are TGTGCCTGGAGTGCACAGCCTAAGGGGGCCCAGCATTTT. The whole variable domain, filled in from reference TRBV30 and TRBJ1-5, reads SQTIHQWPATLVQPVGSPLSLECTVEGTSNPNLYWYRQAAGRGLQLLFYSVGIGQISSEVPQNLSASRPQDRQFILSSKKLLLSDSGFYLCAWSAQPKGAQHFGDGTRLSIL.

The table lists this clone with a count of one. V is TRBV7-8 and J is TRBJ2-7; 9 positions match TRBD1. V gave up 4 bases and J gave up 6 bases; unmatched junction bases: 10. The germline V gene encodes CDR1 SGHVS and CDR2 FQNEAQ. The CDR3 totals 15 residues. The CDR3 loop reads CASSSEGTGLFEQYF. The CDR3 DNA follows: TGTGCCAGCAGCTCAGAAGGGACAGGGCTTTTCGAGCAGTACTTC.

The V call is TRBV7-2, the J call TRBJ2-2; D perhaps matches TRBD2 (6 bases). The CDR3 has 14 amino acids. Germline assignment: CDR1 SGHTA and CDR2 FQGNSA. The ends were cut back, 8 bases at V and 8 bases at J, with 18 bases in the middle. The CDR3 spells CASRLGRDPGELFF. Written as DNA, the CDR3 is TGTGCCAGCCGGCTGGGGCGGGACCCTGGGGAGCTGTTTTTT.

V and J are TRBV19 and TRBJ1-1; no firm D call. The ends were cut back, 3 bases at V and 1 base at J, with 12 bases in the middle. Per germline, CDR1 LNHDA and CDR2 SQIVND (reference sequence). The CDR3 is 15 residues long. The CDR3 spells CASSMGGRWNTEAFF. DNA of the CDR3: TGTGCCAGTAGTATGGGAGGGCGGTGGAACACTGAAGCTTTCTTT. The entire variable domain, with the rest obtained from reference TRBV19 and TRBJ1-1, is as follows: DGGITQSPKYLFRKEGQNVTLSCEQNLNHDAMYWYRQDPGQGLRLIYYSQIVNDFQKGDIAEGYSVSREKKESFPLTVTSAQKNPTAFYLCASSMGGRWNTEAFFGQGTRLTVV.

This clone was recorded only once. The chain recombines TRBV10-3 with TRBJ2-7; 10 nucleotides match TRBD1. The V and J ends lost 3 bases and 1 base, in that order; junction bases with no gene match: 6. This CDR3 region has 16 residues. Germline lookup yields CDR1 ENHRY and CDR2 SYGVKD. The CDR3 DNA follows: TGTGCCATCAGTGACTGGGACAGGGGACGGTCCTACGAGCAGTACTTC. It is translated as CAISDWDRGRSYEQYF.

A word on this clone: A junction boundary mismatches the germline segment, possibly from a read error. The J gene is TRBJ2-3, the V gene TRBV7-7; the match to TRBD1 covers 10 bases. Germline V gene lookup returns CDR1 SSHAT and CDR2 FNYEAQ (reference sequence). The CDR3 has 15 residues. CDR3 loop: CASSSGTGGTDTQYF. The CDR3 DNA sequence: TGTGCTAGCAGCTCTGGGACAGGGGGCACAGATACGCAGTATTTT.

This clone was seen more than once but under ten times. The chain couples TRBV5-8 to TRBJ2-2; 7 nucleotides line up with TRBD1. Germline lookup yields CDR1 SGHTS and CDR2 YDEGEE. The V and J ends lost 4 bases and 6 bases, in that order; junction bases with no gene match: 9. CDR3 length: 15 amino acids. The CDR3 here is CASSRGTGAAGELFF. As DNA, the CDR3 is TGTGCCAGCAGCCGGGGAACAGGGGCCGCCGGGGAGCTGTTTTTT. Filled out from reference TRBV5-8 and TRBJ2-2, the complete variable domain reads EAGVTQSPTHLIKTRGQQATLRCSPISGHTSVYWYQQALGLGLQFLLWYDEGEERNRGNFPPRFSGRQFPNYSSELNVNALELEDSALYLCASSRGTGAAGELFFGEGSRLTVL.

The chain links TRBV5-1 to TRBJ2-5; TRBD1 agrees at 7 bases. The tail of the sequence fits TRBJ2-7 better, so the J call may be wrong. The CDR3 is 15 amino acids. Germline V lookup: CDR1 SGHRS, CDR2 YFSETQ. This CDR3 is CASSLVGDSGYEQYF. The CDR3 nucleotides read TGCGCCAGCAGCTTGGTTGGGGACAGTGGATACGAGCAGTACTTC.

The chain joins TRBV29-1 to TRBJ2-1; TRBD2 might be the D (7 bases). This CDR3 is 13 amino acids long. Germline lookup yields CDR1 SQVTM and CDR2 ANQGSEA. V was cut by 4 bases and J by 10 bases, with 17 bases left in between. Written as DNA, the CDR3 is TGCAGCGTTGCGGGGGGCGCAGGGCGCGAGCAGTTCTTC. Translated, it gives CSVAGGAGREQFF.

The rearrangement links TRBV15 to TRBJ1-5, with 8 bases fitting TRBD1. Germline V gives CDR1 LNHNV, CDR2 YYDKDF (reference sequence). There are 18 residues in the CDR3. The V segment lost 5 bases and the J segment 6 bases; nucleotides outside the gene matches: 18. CDR3 DNA sequence: TGTGCCACCAGCGCATCCGGTGGGCAGGGGGCTGGCGGTCAGCCCCAGCATTTT. The encoded protein is CATSASGGQGAGGQPQHF.